The TCR beta chain under discussion was sequenced for a study of shared clonotypes between healthy human individuals. Study-wide results and caveats: Memory subsets generally showed lower estimated richness than naive subsets.

Assay: immunoSEQ multiplex PCR; the TCRdb copy retains only in-frame clones and omits some. In the table there are about 2.1 million clones, about 94% of which are singletons. The V gene's germline CDR1 is MNHEY and CDR2 SMNVEV (reference sequence). V shed 2 bases, J shed 5 bases, and the junction held 11 bases outside the gene matches. The CDR3 contains 17 residues. Comments on this clone: Antigen specificity is unknown.

Naive CD8 cells comprised CD45RO-negative, CCR7-positively selected cells, excluding terminally differentiated effector memory CD45RA+ cells. This sequence joins TRBV27 and TRBJ2-1; 8 bases agree with TRBD2. Sequenced material: naive CD8+ T cells from PBMCs. The receptor comes from a man in his late teens or twenties in good health. Some clones in this sample may be carry-over from other donors' samples. CDR3 sequence reads: CASSLIVAGGWDNEQFF. The CDR3 DNA follows: TGTGCCAGCAGTTTAATCGTGGCGGGAGGTTGGGACAATGAGCAGTTCTTC.